The 26 T cell receptor beta chains in this list originate from one sample, sequenced in a study of cytomegalovirus exposure and HLA in healthy donors. The PCR contained 60 Vbeta and 13 Jbeta primers. Using immunoSEQ multiplex PCR, the repertoire was profiled, and TCRdb retains in-frame clones only, with some absent. The table has some 100,000 clones, 60% to 85% seen once. The sequencing input was PBMCs. Every receptor here comes from a woman between 40 and 55 years old in good health and CMV-seropositive.

The V and J genes are TRBV6-5 and TRBJ2-1; maybe TRBD1 (5 bases). V was trimmed by 5 bases and J by 5 bases, leaving 13 bases between them. Germline-derived CDR1 and CDR2 are MNHEY and SVGAGI. This CDR3 has 14 amino acids. DNA of the CDR3: TGTGCCAGCAGTGGTCAGGGATTAAACAATGAGCAGTTCTTC. Translating gives CASSGQGLNNEQFF.

The chain carries TRBV7-9 and TRBJ1-4; 8 bases align to TRBD1. This CDR3 spans 15 amino acids. The germline CDR1 and CDR2 sequences are SEHNR and FQNEAQ (reference sequence). V was clipped by 5 bases and J by 7 bases; unmatched bases: 9. CDR3 loop: CASSQNQGAGEKLFF. The CDR3 bases are TGTGCCAGCAGCCAAAATCAGGGGGCTGGTGAAAAACTGTTTTTT.

This sequence joins TRBV5-1 and TRBJ1-2; D perhaps matches TRBD1 (6 bases). Germline V gene lookup returns CDR1 SGHRS and CDR2 YFSETQ. V lost 0 bases to trimming and J lost 5 bases, with 14 bases between them. The CDR3 runs 15 residues. DNA for the CDR3: TGCGCCAGCAGCTTGGGGGGCGGCAGGGGATATGGCTACACCTTC. Translated, it gives CASSLGGGRGYGYTF.

This clone was observed a handful of times. CDR3 amino acids: CASRENWDSRVSPLHF. CDR3 coding DNA: TGTGCCAGCAGAGAAAACTGGGACAGTAGGGTCTCACCCCTCCACTTT. The rearrangement joins TRBV2 to TRBJ1-6; 7 bases fit TRBD1. In germline, CDR1 is SNHLY, CDR2 FYNNEI. The V and J ends lost 6 bases and 10 bases, in that order; junction bases with no gene match: 15. CDR3 length: 16 residues. The full variable domain, in which reference TRBV2 and TRBJ1-6 provide the parts outside the CDR3, is EPEVTQTPSHQVTQMGQEVILRCVPISNHLYFYWYRQILGQKVEFLVSFYNNEISEKSEIFDDQFSVERPDGSNFTLKIRSTKLEDSAMYFCASRENWDSRVSPLHFGNGTRLTVT.

The sample holds a few counts of this clone. V and J are TRBV5-4 and TRBJ2-3; 12 bases agree with TRBD2. V shed 4 bases, J shed 6 bases, and the junction held 9 bases outside the gene matches. The germline gives CDR1 SGHNT, CDR2 YYREEE (reference sequence). This CDR3 region has 16 residues. The CDR3 sequence: CASSRWTSGVGDTQYF. CDR3 nucleotides: TGTGCCAGCAGCCGTTGGACTAGCGGGGTTGGGGATACGCAGTATTTT.

The gene calls are TRBV6-5 and TRBJ1-6; 11 bases match TRBD1. The CDR3 is 14 amino acids. The V segment lost 6 bases and the J segment 10 bases; nucleotides outside the gene matches: 5. Per the germline V gene, CDR1 is MNHEY and CDR2 is SVGAGI. In DNA form, the CDR3 reads TGTGCCAGCAGCCGCGGGACAGGGGGGTCACCCCTCCACTTT. It yields the protein CASSRGTGGSPLHF.

The V gene is TRBV5-1, the J gene TRBJ2-3; 8 bases align to TRBD2. From germline, CDR1 is SGHRS and CDR2 YFSETQ. Germline trimming cut 0 bases from V and 4 bases from J; bases unmatched to any gene: 4. The CDR3 has 15 amino acids. The CDR3 loop reads CASSLDGGEADTQYF. The DNA of the CDR3 is TGCGCCAGCAGCTTGGACGGGGGGGAGGCAGATACGCAGTATTTT.

The chain's CDR3 is CASSEVLAEGDTQYF. Here the CDR3 DNA reads TGTGCCAGCAGTGAGGTACTAGCGGAGGGCGATACGCAGTATTTT. The gene calls are TRBV2 and TRBJ2-3; 8 nucleotides agree with TRBD2. The germline V gene encodes CDR1 SNHLY and CDR2 FYNNEI. There are 15 residues in the CDR3. V lost 3 bases, J lost 6 bases, and 8 bases stayed unmatched.

The chain uses TRBV6-5 and TRBJ1-6; the D gene is possibly TRBD1 (5 bases). The V gene lost 6 bases and the J gene lost 10 bases, with 16 bases spanning the gap. The CDR3 consists of 14 residues. The germline gives CDR1 MNHEY, CDR2 SVGAGI. DNA for the CDR3: TGTGCCAGCAGGGAAGGCGGGGGAGACTCACCCCTCCACTTT. It codes for CASREGGGDSPLHF.

The chain employs TRBV6-4 and TRBJ2-1; maybe TRBD1 (6 bases). The CDR3 has 13 residues. Trimming removed 8 bases at V and 5 bases at J, with 13 bases between. Germline CDR1 reads MRHNA; CDR2 reads SNTAGT. CDR3 protein: CASGEGQHNEQFF. CDR3 nucleotides: TGTGCCAGCGGGGAAGGACAGCACAATGAGCAGTTCTTC.

V gene TRBV6-6 combines with J gene TRBJ2-2, with 10 bases lining up with TRBD2. The V gene's germline CDR1 is MNHNY and CDR2 SVGAGI (reference sequence). V was clipped by 5 bases and J by 1 base; unmatched bases: 4. This CDR3 contains 16 residues. The CDR3 region has the DNA TGTGCCAGCAGTGTAAGACTAGCGGGGAACACCGGGGAGCTGTTTTTT. This gives the protein CASSVRLAGNTGELFF.

The rearrangement links TRBV6-6 to TRBJ2-3, with D uncertain. Deletions cut 0 bases from V and 0 bases from J, with 7 bases between. There are 15 residues in the CDR3. The V gene's germline CDR1 is MNHNY and CDR2 SVGAGI (reference sequence). The chain's CDR3 is CASSYSGRSTDTQYF. CDR3 DNA sequence: TGTGCCAGCAGTTACTCAGGCAGGAGCACAGATACGCAGTATTTT.

The chain has TRBV19 and TRBJ1-6; D gene ambiguous. Germline values: CDR1 LNHDA, CDR2 SQIVND (reference sequence). This CDR3 region has 13 residues. V was cut by 9 bases and J by 9 bases, with 15 bases left in between. Here the CDR3 DNA reads TGTGCCAGACCCCCATGTCGGTCTTCACCCCTCCACTTT. Translated: CARPPCRSSPLHF.

The genes are TRBV2 and TRBJ1-5; the match to TRBD1 covers 9 bases. The length of the CDR3 is 15 residues. The ends lost 4 bases at V and 3 bases at J; junction bases unmatched: 4. CDR1 is SNHLY and CDR2 is FYNNEI in the germline V gene. The CDR3 DNA follows: TGTGCCAGCAGTGGACAGGGGGTTCCCAATCAGCCCCAGCATTTT. Translation gives CASSGQGVPNQPQHF.

The chain is built from TRBV30 and TRBJ1-5; 7 positions agree with TRBD1. Germline CDR1 and CDR2: GTSNPN and SVGIG (reference sequence). J lost 2 bases, V lost 5 bases, and 3 bases had no gene match. This CDR3 spans 13 amino acids. Here the CDR3 reads CAWAQGGNQPQHF. For the CDR3, the DNA is TGTGCCTGGGCTCAGGGGGGCAATCAGCCCCAGCATTTT.

This clone has a single count. The CDR3 sequence: CASSLIGGSGRETQYF. The DNA for the CDR3 is TGTGCCAGCAGCCTAATCGGAGGATCGGGTAGGGAGACCCAGTACTTC. V usage is TRBV7-9 and J usage is TRBJ2-5; D is perhaps TRBD2 (5 bases). The V gene lost 5 bases and the J gene lost 5 bases, with 21 bases spanning the gap. Germline CDR1 SEHNR, CDR2 FQNEAQ (reference sequence). This CDR3 has 16 amino acids.

The rearrangement joins TRBV5-1 to TRBJ2-6; D is undetermined. This CDR3 region has 15 residues. V lost 2 bases and J lost 2, with 8 bases in between. The germline V gene has CDR1 SGHRS and CDR2 YFSETQ. The CDR3 DNA sequence: TGCGCCAGCAGCTTCCGTCCTCCTGGGGCCAACGTCCTGACTTTC. Translated: CASSFRPPGANVLTF.

This chain uses TRBV6-5 with TRBJ2-1; D may be TRBD1 (6 bases). Germline lookup yields CDR1 MNHEY and CDR2 SVGAGI. The CDR3 has 15 residues. With 5 bases removed from V and 2 bases from J, the gap between germline ends came to 13 bases. This chain's CDR3 is CASSIDRLAYNEQFF. The CDR3 DNA reads as TGTGCCAGCAGTATCGACAGGCTGGCCTACAATGAGCAGTTCTTC.

The J gene is TRBJ2-3, the V gene TRBV5-1, with 8 bases lining up with TRBD2. This CDR3 has 16 residues. V gave up 2 bases and J gave up 2 bases; unmatched junction bases: 7. Germline values: CDR1 SGHRS, CDR2 YFSETQ. CDR3 sequence (DNA): TGCGCCAGCAGCTTATTAGCGGGGACGAACACAGATACGCAGTATTTT. It yields the protein CASSLLAGTNTDTQYF.

This chain connects TRBV5-4 to TRBJ2-2; TRBD1 might be the D (5 bases). The V gene's germline CDR1 is SGHNT and CDR2 YYREEE (reference sequence). V was shortened by 2 bases and J by 4 bases, with 15 bases between the two germline ends. The CDR3 sequence is 16 residues long. The CDR3 is CASSLQAPRSTGELFF. The CDR3 DNA reads as TGTGCCAGCAGCTTACAGGCCCCAAGGAGCACCGGGGAGCTGTTTTTT.

Only a few counts were recorded for this clone. The chain recombines TRBV2 with TRBJ2-1; the D gene is possibly TRBD2 (6 bases). Germline V gives CDR1 SNHLY, CDR2 FYNNEI. Trimming stripped 9 bases from V and 7 bases from J, with 10 bases between. The CDR3 length is 11 residues. CDR3 sequence: CARLARNEQFF. The CDR3 nucleotides are TGTGCCAGACTAGCCCGGAATGAGCAGTTCTTC.

CDR3 loop: CASSLGHGDSPLHF. The CDR3 nucleotides are TGTGCCAGCAGTCTGGGACACGGAGATTCACCCCTCCACTTT. The genes are TRBV9 and TRBJ1-6, with D perhaps matching TRBD1 (6 bases). This CDR3 region has 14 residues. Looked up from germline, CDR1 is SGDLS and CDR2 is YYNGEE. V was pared by 5 bases and J by 8 bases, with 14 bases between.

The chain is built from TRBV11-2 and TRBJ2-7; TRBD1 might be the D (6 bases). Deletions cut 3 bases from V and 6 bases from J, with 15 bases between. CDR1 and CDR2 from the germline V gene are SGHAT and FQNNGV. The CDR3 covers 14 residues. This CDR3 reads CASSFTVQGSEQYF. The CDR3 nucleotides read TGTGCCAGCAGCTTCACCGTTCAGGGGTCCGAGCAGTACTTC.

The chain has TRBV29-1 and TRBJ2-7; TRBD2 aligns across 8 bases. The V gene's germline CDR1 is SQVTM and CDR2 ANQGSEA. The CDR3 runs to 13 residues. The V and J ends lost 7 bases and 3 bases, in that order; junction bases with no gene match: 8. This CDR3 is CSAAGTRSYEQYF. For the CDR3, the DNA is TGCAGCGCCGCCGGGACTAGAAGCTACGAGCAGTACTTC.

The chain combines TRBV6-1 with TRBJ1-4; D call uncertain. Trimming removed 3 bases at V and 2 bases at J, with 10 bases between. Germline V CDR1 and CDR2: MNHNS, SASEGT. This CDR3 comprises 15 residues. In nucleotides, the CDR3 is TGTGCCAGCAGTGACTCCGGGAGGACTAATGAAAAACTGTTTTTT. This codes for CASSDSGRTNEKLFF.

V gene TRBV5-5 combines with J gene TRBJ2-1, with 8 bases lining up with TRBD2. Germline loops: CDR1 SGHKS, CDR2 YYEKEE (reference sequence). The CDR3 contains 15 residues. The J segment lost 5 bases and the V segment lost 3 bases, leaving 7 bases of the junction unmatched. Written as DNA, the CDR3 is TGTGCCAGCAGCTGGGGGCGGGGGGCAAACAATGAGCAGTTCTTC. It codes for CASSWGRGANNEQFF.